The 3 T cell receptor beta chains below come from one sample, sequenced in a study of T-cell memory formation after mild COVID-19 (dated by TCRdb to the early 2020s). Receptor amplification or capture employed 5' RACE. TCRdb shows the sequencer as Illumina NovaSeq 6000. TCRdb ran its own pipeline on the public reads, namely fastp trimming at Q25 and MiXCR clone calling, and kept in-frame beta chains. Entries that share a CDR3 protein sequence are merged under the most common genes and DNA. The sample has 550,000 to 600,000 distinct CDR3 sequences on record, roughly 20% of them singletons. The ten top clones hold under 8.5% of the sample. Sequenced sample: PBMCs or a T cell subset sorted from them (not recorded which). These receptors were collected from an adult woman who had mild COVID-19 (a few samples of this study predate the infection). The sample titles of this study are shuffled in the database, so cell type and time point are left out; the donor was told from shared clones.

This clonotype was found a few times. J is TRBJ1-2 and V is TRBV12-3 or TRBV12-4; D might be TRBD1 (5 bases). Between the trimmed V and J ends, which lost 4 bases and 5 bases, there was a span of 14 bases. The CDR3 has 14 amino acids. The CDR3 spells CASSSLGDRYGYTF. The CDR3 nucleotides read TGTGCCAGCAGTTCTTTAGGGGATAGGTATGGCTACACCTTC.

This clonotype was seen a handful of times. CDR3 amino acids: CASSRGTGARYNEQFF. The CDR3 DNA reads TGTGCCAGCAGCCGTGGTACAGGGGCGAGATACAATGAGCAGTTCTTC. V and J are TRBV6-6 and TRBJ2-1, with 7 bases matching TRBD1. V was pared by 6 bases and J by 4 bases, with 12 bases of the junction left unmatched. Germline values: CDR1 MNHNY, CDR2 SVGAGI (reference sequence). The CDR3 has 16 residues.

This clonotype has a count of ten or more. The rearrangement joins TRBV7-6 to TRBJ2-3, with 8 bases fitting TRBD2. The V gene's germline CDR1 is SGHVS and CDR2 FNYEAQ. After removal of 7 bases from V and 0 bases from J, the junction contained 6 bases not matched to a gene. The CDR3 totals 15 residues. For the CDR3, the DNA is TGTGCCAGCACCTCAGCGGGGGCCAGCACAGATACGCAGTATTTT. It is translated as CASTSAGASTDTQYF.